The 14 T cell receptor beta chains given below trace back to one sample, sequenced in a study of blood T cell repertoires in COVID-19. The assay was immunoSEQ multiplex PCR, and TCRdb's table has in-frame clones only and misses some. This table holds roughly 80,000 clones, 81% found once. The sequencing sample was made of peripheral blood. These receptors came from an older man with acute or convalescent COVID-19.

The chain is built from TRBV30 and TRBJ2-3, with a possible D match to TRBD2 (6 bases). V gave up 2 bases and J gave up 5 bases, with 11 bases separating them. The CDR3 spans 13 residues. Germline CDR1 reads GTSNPN; CDR2 reads SVGIG (reference sequence). CDR3 DNA: TGTGCCTGGAGTAGGGAGGCTGAAGATACGCAGTATTTT. It is translated as CAWSREAEDTQYF.

The CDR3 DNA reads TGTGCCAGCAGTCCGAGCGACAGGGGTGGTCAGCCCCAGCATTTT. Protein: CASSPSDRGGQPQHF. The chain joins TRBV28 to TRBJ1-5; TRBD1 matches 8 bases. The CDR3 loop spans 15 amino acids. The V gene's germline CDR1 is MDHEN and CDR2 SYDVKM. The V segment lost 5 bases and the J segment 6 bases; nucleotides outside the gene matches: 9. Together with reference TRBV28 and TRBJ1-5, the CDR3 gives the full variable domain: DVKVTQSSRYLVKRTGEKVFLECVQDMDHENMFWYRQDPGLGLRLIYFSYDVKMKEKGDIPEGYSVSREKKERFSLILESASTNQTSMYLCASSPSDRGGQPQHFGDGTRLSIL.

The V gene is TRBV28, the J gene TRBJ1-3, with D perhaps TRBD1 (6 bases). There are 15 residues in the CDR3. Between the trimmed V and J ends, which lost 10 bases and 2 bases, there was a span of 18 bases. The germline V gene has CDR1 MDHEN and CDR2 SYDVKM. The CDR3 region is CATWGATGPGNTIYF. The CDR3 nucleotides read TGTGCCACTTGGGGAGCGACAGGACCTGGAAACACCATATATTTT.

In this sample, this clone turned up a few times. This chain connects TRBV9 to TRBJ1-2; 9 bases are shared with TRBD1. V lost 2 bases to trimming and J lost 6 bases; unmatched junction nucleotides: 8. Germline V gene lookup returns CDR1 SGDLS and CDR2 YYNGEE. The CDR3 totals 15 residues. CDR3 residues: CASSVTGGARDGYTF. CDR3 in DNA: TGTGCCAGCAGCGTTACAGGGGGCGCCAGAGATGGCTACACCTTC.

This clone has a count of ten or more. This chain links TRBV19 with TRBJ1-3, with 8 bases lining up with TRBD1. The CDR3 loop spans 15 amino acids. In germline, CDR1 is LNHDA, CDR2 SQIVND (reference sequence). V was pared by 6 bases and J by 0 bases, with 4 bases of the junction left unmatched. The CDR3 here is CASRTGANSGNTIYF. The CDR3, as DNA: TGTGCCAGTAGGACAGGGGCGAACTCTGGAAACACCATATATTTT.

This clone is a singleton in its sample. The chain employs TRBV4-3 and TRBJ1-2; a weak D match, TRBD1 (5 bases). There are 16 residues in the CDR3. Germline CDR1 is LGHNA and CDR2 is YSLEER. Trimming removed 0 bases at V and 8 bases at J, with 19 bases between. For the CDR3, the DNA is TGCGCCAGCAGCCAAGATCCAGGGCGAAACAGCCCAGGCTACACCTTC. The encoded protein is CASSQDPGRNSPGYTF.

The chain combines TRBV6-5 with TRBJ1-2; TRBD1 might be the D (6 bases). Trimming took off 7 bases at V and 4 bases at J, with 16 bases between the two ends. Germline V CDR1 and CDR2: MNHEY, SVGAGI. The CDR3 is made up of 14 amino acids. The CDR3 is CASNPGQPIYGYTF. CDR3 DNA: TGTGCCAGCAATCCGGGACAACCTATCTATGGCTACACCTTC.

This rearrangement joins TRBV5-1 to TRBJ2-7, with no clear D. Looked up from germline, CDR1 is SGHRS and CDR2 is YFSETQ. V lost 0 bases and J lost 4, with 11 bases in between. The CDR3 consists of 14 residues. DNA for the CDR3: TGCGCCAGCAGCTTGGAATTAGCTTCATACGAGCAGTACTTC. This encodes CASSLELASYEQYF. Full variable domain (remainder filled in from reference TRBV5-1 and TRBJ2-7): KAGVTQTPRYLIKTRGQQVTLSCSPISGHRSVSWYQQTPGQGLQFLFEYFSETQRNKGNFPGRFSGRQFSNSRSEMNVSTLELGDSALYLCASSLELASYEQYFGPGTRLTVT.

Comments on this clone: The same CDR3 can be traced to other DNA sequences in this sample. The chain uses TRBV5-1 and TRBJ2-1, with unresolved D. This CDR3 has 13 amino acids. V was trimmed by 6 bases and J by 0 bases, leaving 7 bases between them. Germline V gene sequence: CDR1 SGHRS, CDR2 YFSETQ. Here the CDR3 DNA reads TGCGCCAGCACGCGAGACTCCTACAATGAGCAGTTCTTC. Its translation is CASTRDSYNEQFF.

This clone has only a few counts. The V call is TRBV15, the J call TRBJ1-4; 10 bases line up with TRBD1. Germline V lookup: CDR1 LNHNV, CDR2 YYDKDF (reference sequence). The length of the CDR3 is 20 residues. The V and J ends lost 5 bases and 1 base, in that order; junction bases with no gene match: 16. This CDR3 reads CATSGWTGGWLGITNEKLFF. The CDR3 region has the DNA TGTGCCACCAGCGGATGGACAGGGGGATGGTTAGGCATAACTAATGAAAAACTGTTTTTT.

The J gene is TRBJ1-1, the V gene TRBV19, with 9 bases aligning to TRBD1. CDR3 length: 16 residues. V lost 4 bases to trimming and J lost 3 bases; unmatched junction nucleotides: 9. Per germline, CDR1 LNHDA and CDR2 SQIVND (reference sequence). The CDR3 is CASSTSGTGFYTEAFF. For the CDR3, the DNA is TGTGCCAGTAGTACCTCCGGGACAGGGTTTTACACTGAAGCTTTCTTT.

The chain couples TRBV29-1 to TRBJ2-7; D uncertain. Germline CDR1 SQVTM, CDR2 ANQGSEA. The CDR3 sequence is 11 residues long. Trimming pared 8 bases from V and 4 bases from J, leaving 12 bases between. CDR3 DNA: TGCAGCTCCGCTCACAATTACGAGCAGTACTTC. Protein sequence: CSSAHNYEQYF.

This chain joins TRBV5-6 and TRBJ2-7; 7 bases agree with TRBD1. The germline V gene has CDR1 SGHDT and CDR2 YYEEEE. V lost 4 bases to trimming and J lost 2 bases; unmatched junction nucleotides: 6. The CDR3 is 14 residues long. The CDR3, as DNA: TGTGCCAGCAGCCGGACAGGCCTCGCCTACGAGCAGTACTTC. As protein: CASSRTGLAYEQYF.

The rearrangement uses TRBV18 and TRBJ1-3; D is ambiguous. The germline V and J ends were trimmed by 1 base and 1 base, with 8 bases remaining between them. The CDR3 spans 15 residues. The V gene's germline CDR1 is KGHSH and CDR2 LQKENI. The CDR3 bases are TGTGCCAGCTCACCACATATAGAGTCTGGAAACACCATATATTTT. It encodes CASSPHIESGNTIYF.